A selection of T cell receptor beta chains follows, all from one sample in a study of cytomegalovirus exposure and HLA in healthy donors. Sequencing used immunoSEQ multiplex PCR; TCRdb keeps in-frame clones, though not all of them. The sample includes around 220,000 clones, roughly 84% of them seen just once. Material for sequencing was PBMCs. These receptors were obtained from a woman aged 25 to 45 in good health and CMV-seropositive. Both conserved end residues are part of each CDR3. D genes are given only for firm matches. Some rows mark clone size as missing; the rest say once, few, many or name a class of expanded clone.

CDR3 protein | J gene | V gene | clone size | D gene
CAISIGTGAVETQYF | TRBJ2-5 | TRBV10-3 | NA | TRBD1
CASSQYVGQAYEQYF | TRBJ2-7 | TRBV14 | NA | NA
CASSVGVETNEKLFF | TRBJ1-4 | TRBV9 | NA | NA
CASSLGLAGAGEQYF | TRBJ2-7 | TRBV4-1 | NA | TRBD2
CSVCSGESNQPQHF | TRBJ1-5 | TRBV29-1 | few | NA
CASSPRWGSSYEQYF | TRBJ2-7 | TRBV19 | NA | NA
CAWSETGRDQPQHF | TRBJ1-5 | TRBV30 | NA | NA
CASSYPSPQHF | TRBJ1-5 | TRBV28 | NA | NA
CASSSPREGYNEQFF | TRBJ2-1 | TRBV27 | NA | NA
CSVGEGRKSYEQYF | TRBJ2-7 | TRBV29-1 | NA | NA
CSVVGGATDTQYF | TRBJ2-3 | TRBV29-1 | few | TRBD2
CASARTSGLYEQYF | TRBJ2-7 | TRBV19 | NA | TRBD2
CASSSQGSGETQYF | TRBJ2-5 | TRBV11-3 | once | TRBD1
CASTPMGQSSYEQYF | TRBJ2-7 | TRBV2 | NA | NA
CASSLWRVSGGSYEQYF | TRBJ2-7 | TRBV11-2 | NA | TRBD2
CASRLGNEQYF | TRBJ2-7 | TRBV5-1 | few | NA
CASRDRGYEQYF | TRBJ2-7 | TRBV2 | few | NA
CASSMGGVGNQPQHF | TRBJ1-5 | TRBV19 | NA | NA
CASSWGSSSYEQYF | TRBJ2-7 | TRBV13 | NA | NA
CASSFSGANEKLFF | TRBJ1-4 | TRBV28 | NA | NA
CASSPTLAGGANEQFF | TRBJ2-1 | TRBV7-3 | many | TRBD2